This is a list of T cell receptor beta chains from one sample in a study of ipilimumab plus nivolumab after autologous stem cell transplantation. Generated by immunoSEQ multiplex PCR, the TCRdb table keeps only in-frame clones and is missing some. The table lists around 10,000 clones, roughly 73% of them singletons, with around 17% in the top ten. Sequenced material: PBMCs, taken in a trial of ipilimumab plus nivolumab as post-transplant consolidation. Every receptor here comes from a female donor with multiple myeloma. CDR3s include the opening cysteine and the closing phenylalanine or tryptophan. The D gene is left open where the match is weak. The size field is filled for only some rows; it gives once, few, many or a size class.

d_gene,j_gene,abundance,v_gene,CDR3nt,CDR3aa
-,TRBJ2-5,-,TRBV7-6,TGTGCCAGCAGCCCCCAAAATCAAGAGACCCAGTACTTC,CASSPQNQETQYF
TRBD1,TRBJ2-7,once,TRBV5-4,TGTGCCAGCAGCCAAGGAACAGGGGTTACCCCCTACGAGCAGTACTTC,CASSQGTGVTPYEQYF
-,TRBJ2-2,-,TRBV6-6,TGTGCCAGCAGCCTAGTACCCGGGGAGCTGTTTTTT,CASSLVPGELFF
-,TRBJ1-1,-,TRBV27,TGTGCCAGTCGCAGTTATGCTGAAGCTTTCTTT,CASRSYAEAFF
-,TRBJ1-5,-,TRBV7-8,TGTGCCAGCAGCTTACAGAGTAATCAGCCCCAGCATTTT,CASSLQSNQPQHF
-,TRBJ1-1,-,TRBV11-1,TGTGCCAGCAGTTTAACAGGGATTATCGCTGAAGCTTTCTTT,CASSLTGIIAEAFF
-,TRBJ1-1,-,TRBV4-2,TGTGCCAGCAGCCAGTTGGACCTGGCCACTGAAGCTTTCTTT,CASSQLDLATEAFF
-,TRBJ2-1,-,TRBV2,TGTGCCAGCCGCGGGACGTCCTCCTACAATGAGCAGTTCTTC,CASRGTSSYNEQFF
TRBD2,TRBJ2-2,-,TRBV28,TGTGCCAGCGGGAGGGTCGATCAACCTACCGGGGAGCTGTTTTTT,CASGRVDQPTGELFF
TRBD2,TRBJ2-1,-,TRBV11-2,TGTGCCAGCAGCAGAAATCGACTAGCGGGAGGGATGAATGAGCAGTTCTTC,CASSRNRLAGGMNEQFF
-,TRBJ2-7,-,TRBV5-1,TGCGCCAGCAGCTTCCCAGGGCGAACCTACGAGCAGTACTTC,CASSFPGRTYEQYF
-,TRBJ2-3,-,TRBV7-7,TGTGCTAGCAGCTTAGACGGGACTGTGGGTACGCAGTATTTT,CASSLDGTVGTQYF
-,TRBJ2-4,-,TRBV6-5,TGTGCCAGCAGCGCCCCGCAGGGAAGCCAAAACATTCAGTACTTC,CASSAPQGSQNIQYF
-,TRBJ2-1,-,TRBV7-9,TGTGCCAGCAGCCTTCCTGGGGGGACTTTCCTATACAATGAGCAGTTCTTC,CASSLPGGTFLYNEQFF
TRBD1,TRBJ2-7,-,TRBV27,TGTGCCAGCAGTTACGCCGGGACAGACTACGAGCAGTACTTC,CASSYAGTDYEQYF
-,TRBJ2-6,-,TRBV7-9,TGTGCCAGCAGCTTAGACAGGTCCGGGGCCAACGTCCTGACTTTC,CASSLDRSGANVLTF
-,TRBJ2-1,once,TRBV7-9,TGTGCCAGCAGCTTATCAAGATCCCAGGGGGAGCAGTTCTTC,CASSLSRSQGEQFF
-,TRBJ1-3,-,TRBV28,TGTGCCAGCAGTTCATATCCCTTGGGTCTACGGAACACCATATATTTT,CASSSYPLGLRNTIYF
TRBD1,TRBJ2-7,medium-sized,TRBV5-4,TGTGCCAGCAGCCCTCAGGGGGTGTCCTACGAGCAGTACTTC,CASSPQGVSYEQYF
-,TRBJ2-2,-,TRBV9,TGTGCCAGCAGCGTACCCAGGGGAAACACCGGGGAGCTGTTTTTT,CASSVPRGNTGELFF
-,TRBJ2-3,-,TRBV19,TGTGCCAGTAGTATAGCGGGGGGCACAGATACGCAGTATTTT,CASSIAGGTDTQYF
-,TRBJ2-7,-,TRBV6-4,TGTGCCAGCAGAAACCGGGACACCCCTCTCGAGCAGTACTTC,CASRNRDTPLEQYF
TRBD1,TRBJ1-4,-,TRBV27,TGTGCCAGCAGTATCCCAGGGGGGGGAAAACTGTTTTTT,CASSIPGGGKLFF
TRBD2,TRBJ2-1,-,TRBV7-7,TGTGCCCCCCCTCTCGGCGGACTAGCGGGAGGGCCGATTTACAATGAGCAGTTCTTC,CAPPLGGLAGGPIYNEQFF
-,TRBJ2-1,-,TRBV5-4,TGTGCCAGCAGCCCTGCCCGGGATGAGCAGTTCTTC,CASSPARDEQFF
TRBD2,TRBJ2-1,-,TRBV7-6,TGTGCCAGCAGCCTTACTCTAGCGGGAGGCAATGAGCAGTTCTTC,CASSLTLAGGNEQFF
TRBD2,TRBJ2-1,-,TRBV6-1,TGTGCCAGCAGTGAAGGCGTAGGACTAGCACGCAATGAGCAGTTCTTC,CASSEGVGLARNEQFF
-,TRBJ1-4,-,TRBV18,TGTGCCAGCTCACTGGGAGTTAATGAAAAACTGTTTTTT,CASSLGVNEKLFF
-,TRBJ1-5,-,TRBV27,TGTGCCAGCAGTATCGAGAGATATAGCAATCAGCCCCAGCATTTT,CASSIERYSNQPQHF
-,TRBJ2-2,-,TRBV27,TGTGCCAGCAGTTTACCAGGAGGCGGGGAGCTGTTTTTT,CASSLPGGGELFF
-,TRBJ2-5,-,TRBV9,TGTGCCAGCAGCGAGGGCCCCTTCGGTTACCAAGAGACCCAGTACTTC,CASSEGPFGYQETQYF
TRBD1,TRBJ1-1,few,TRBV16,TGTGCCAGCAGCCACATGGGACAGGGTAGTCCTGAAGCTTTCTTT,CASSHMGQGSPEAFF
TRBD2,TRBJ2-3,-,TRBV7-8,TGTGCCAGCAGCTTCCCTACTAGCGGGCACACAGATACGCAGTATTTT,CASSFPTSGHTDTQYF
-,TRBJ2-7,-,TRBV11-3,TGTGCCAGCAGCTTTAGGTCAGGGCATGAGCAGTACTTC,CASSFRSGHEQYF
-,TRBJ2-5,few,TRBV6-5,TGTGCCAGCAGTTCTGGGGCCAAATCCCAAGAGACCCAGTACTTC,CASSSGAKSQETQYF
TRBD1,TRBJ1-5,once,TRBV7-9,TGTGCCAGCAGCGAAGGGACAGCTAGCAATCAGCCCCAGCATTTT,CASSEGTASNQPQHF
TRBD1,TRBJ2-7,-,TRBV6-5,TGTGCCAGCAGGCCCTGGGACAGGGATCCCTACGAGCAGTACTTC,CASRPWDRDPYEQYF
TRBD1,TRBJ2-2,few,TRBV6-1,TGTGCCAGCAGCACCGGGACAGTGAACACCGGGGAGCTGTTTTTT,CASSTGTVNTGELFF
TRBD2,TRBJ2-1,-,TRBV5-4,TGTGCCAGCAGATCTAAGACTAGCGGGGACAATGAGCAGTTCTTC,CASRSKTSGDNEQFF
TRBD1,TRBJ1-5,-,TRBV19,TGTGCCAGTAGTCCCCGCTGGACAGGGTATGATCAGCCCCAGCATTTT,CASSPRWTGYDQPQHF
-,TRBJ1-2,-,TRBV10-3,TGTGCCATCACTCCTTCACAGGCGTTGGGGGGCTACACCTTC,CAITPSQALGGYTF
TRBD2,TRBJ2-1,-,TRBV6-6,TGTGCCAGCAGCCATAGCGGGAGCGATATTTACAATGAGCAGTTCTTC,CASSHSGSDIYNEQFF
-,TRBJ2-7,once,TRBV5-1,TGCGCCAGCAGCAATCCGGATCGCCACGAGCAGTACTTC,CASSNPDRHEQYF
-,TRBJ2-1,-,TRBV5-1,TGCGCCAGCAGAGGTAATCCATCCGGTGATGAGCAGTTCTTC,CASRGNPSGDEQFF
TRBD1,TRBJ1-1,-,TRBV19,TGTGCCAGTAGTATCCCGACAGGGTGGAACACTGAAGCTTTCTTT,CASSIPTGWNTEAFF